The 24 T cell receptor beta chains below come from one sample, sequenced in a study of blood T cell repertoires in COVID-19. Here immunoSEQ multiplex PCR was the method, and the copy in TCRdb shows in-frame clones only, minus some. The sample includes approximately 170,000 clones, 85% to 90% of them seen just once. The sequenced material came from peripheral blood. These receptors all stem from a woman over 75 in a cohort sampled during active or convalescent COVID-19.

The genes are TRBV6-2 or TRBV6-3 and TRBJ1-6; a possible D gene is TRBD1 (5 bases). The CDR3 is 12 amino acids. In germline, CDR1 is MNHEY, CDR2 SVGEGT. The V gene lost 2 bases and the J gene lost 10 bases, with 6 bases spanning the gap. The CDR3 region has the DNA TGTGCCAGCAGTTACGGGGGGTCACCCCTCCACTTT. Its translation: CASSYGGSPLHF.

V is TRBV6-2 or TRBV6-3 and J is TRBJ1-2; TRBD1 is a possible D gene (6 bases). The germline gives CDR1 MNHEY, CDR2 SVGEGT. This CDR3 has 17 amino acids. Trimming cost V 5 bases and J 3 bases, with 22 bases left between them. Here the CDR3 reads CASSDRDTDKGDYGYTF. In DNA, the CDR3 is TGTGCCAGCAGTGACCGGGACACGGACAAAGGGGACTATGGCTACACCTTC.

The chain is built from TRBV6-5 and TRBJ1-1; no clear D. The CDR3 covers 13 residues. CDR1 is MNHEY, CDR2 SVGAGI, per germline. V lost 5 bases and J 7 bases, leaving 14 bases between the germline ends. DNA of the CDR3: TGTGCCAGCAGTCTTTCGGGCGGGATTGAAGCTTTCTTT. Amino acid sequence: CASSLSGGIEAFF.

This clone has a single count. The chain uses TRBV4-2 and TRBJ1-1, with 9 bases matching TRBD1. The trim removed 0 bases at V and 0 bases at J, leaving 11 bases unmatched. Germline CDR1 and CDR2: LGHNA and YNFKEQ. CDR3 size: 19 residues. DNA for the CDR3: TGTGCCAGCAGCCAAGATGGACAGGGGCAACCACGATTGAACACTGAAGCTTTCTTT. Translated: CASSQDGQGQPRLNTEAFF.

The chain couples TRBV6-1 to TRBJ1-2, with D uncertain. Germline-derived CDR1 and CDR2 are MNHNS and SASEGT. The CDR3 length is 15 residues. Trimming cost V 1 base and J 5 bases, with 14 bases left between them. The CDR3 loop reads CASSEGVLPAYGYTF. The CDR3 DNA follows: TGTGCCAGCAGTGAAGGAGTACTACCCGCATATGGCTACACCTTC.

This clone was found once. The limits of the CDR3 on the DNA are not certain, so only TCRdb's listed CDR3 is given. The V gene is TRBV27, the J gene TRBJ2-5; the table's D call of TRBD2 was not tested on the DNA. The germline V gene encodes CDR1 MNHEY and CDR2 SMNVEV (reference sequence). The CDR3 adds up to 17 amino acids, both ends counted. CDR3 loop: CASSSSASGGPWETQYF.

The genes are TRBV30 and TRBJ2-5, with D possibly being TRBD1 (6 bases). Germline V CDR1 and CDR2: GTSNPN, SVGIG (reference sequence). Trimming cost V 0 bases and J 5 bases, with 10 bases left between them. The CDR3 contains 13 residues. The CDR3 is CAWSVQGVETQYF. The CDR3 DNA reads TGTGCCTGGAGTGTACAGGGCGTCGAGACCCAGTACTTC.

This clone was detected only a few times. Other nucleotide sequences in the sample specify the same CDR3. The chain links TRBV18 to TRBJ1-1, with D tentatively TRBD1 (5 bases). Germline V gene lookup returns CDR1 KGHSH and CDR2 LQKENI. With 6 bases removed from V and 0 bases from J, the gap between germline ends came to 8 bases. This CDR3 is 13 amino acids long. Here the CDR3 reads CASSQDMNTEAFF. The CDR3, as DNA: TGTGCCAGCTCCCAGGACATGAACACTGAAGCTTTCTTT.

The V and J genes are TRBV7-8 and TRBJ1-3, with D maybe TRBD1 (5 bases). In germline, CDR1 is SGHVS, CDR2 FQNEAQ. The CDR3 is 16 amino acids. V lost 1 base to trimming and J lost 10 bases, with 20 bases between them. Here the CDR3 DNA reads TGTGCCAGCAGCTTAGGTGCCGGGGGAGGGCTGGCGACCATATATTTT. This sequence encodes CASSLGAGGGLATIYF.

This chain uses TRBV28 with TRBJ2-5, with TRBD1 matching 7 bases. Trimming at V came to 3 bases and at J to 3 bases, leaving 4 bases not matched to a gene. CDR1 and CDR2 (germline): MDHEN, SYDVKM. This CDR3 contains 14 residues. CDR3 bases: TGTGCCAGCAGTTTGTATACAGGGGAAGAGACCCAGTACTTC. Its translation: CASSLYTGEETQYF.

The V and J genes are TRBV7-9 and TRBJ1-1; 8 bases map to TRBD1. The CDR3 is 14 residues long. The J segment lost 3 bases and the V segment lost 7 bases, leaving 7 bases of the junction unmatched. The V gene's germline CDR1 is SEHNR and CDR2 FQNEAQ (reference sequence). The CDR3 bases are TGTGCCAGCATCCTTGACAGGGGTGACACTGAAGCTTTCTTT. Translating gives CASILDRGDTEAFF.

The rearrangement joins TRBV18 to TRBJ1-2; D unclear. V was clipped by 6 bases and J by 0 bases, with 14 bases between them. The CDR3 covers 15 residues. Germline V lookup: CDR1 KGHSH, CDR2 LQKENI. CDR3: CASSSVAEANYGYTF. CDR3 bases: TGTGCCAGCTCTAGCGTGGCAGAAGCTAACTATGGCTACACCTTC.

The chain links TRBV18 to TRBJ1-2; D is possibly TRBD1 (5 bases). The CDR3 is 15 amino acids. V lost 1 base, J lost 3 bases, and 12 bases lay in between. CDR1 is KGHSH, CDR2 LQKENI, per germline. CDR3 residues: CASSPRTPVDYGYTF. CDR3 DNA sequence: TGTGCCAGCTCACCACGGACACCGGTGGACTATGGCTACACCTTC. Combining the CDR3 with reference TRBV18 and TRBJ1-2 gives the whole variable domain NAGVMQNPRHLVRRRGQEARLRCSPMKGHSHVYWYRQLPEEGLKFMVYLQKENIIDESGMPKERFSAEFPKEGPSILRIQQVVRGDSAAYFCASSPRTPVDYGYTFGSGTRLTVV.

The rearrangement links TRBV5-1 to TRBJ2-3; TRBD1 aligns across 8 bases. Germline lookup yields CDR1 SGHRS and CDR2 YFSETQ. Trimming removed 1 base from V and 2 bases from J; junction bases left unmatched: 6. The CDR3 spans 16 residues. This CDR3 is CASSLISGGNTDTQYF. The CDR3 DNA follows: TGCGCCAGCAGCTTGATCTCAGGGGGCAACACAGATACGCAGTATTTT.

The V call is TRBV13, the J call TRBJ1-2; 11 nucleotides match TRBD1. The CDR3 has 15 residues. Germline values: CDR1 PRHDT, CDR2 FYEKMQ (reference sequence). With 5 bases clipped from V and 9 bases from J, the junction kept 11 bases outside the gene matches. The CDR3 spells CASSLPGQGGERYTF. In DNA form, the CDR3 reads TGTGCCAGCAGCCTGCCGGGACAGGGGGGGGAACGCTACACCTTC. The whole variable domain, filled in from reference TRBV13 and TRBJ1-2, reads AAGVIQSPRHLIKEKRETATLKCYPIPRHDTVYWYQQGPGQDPQFLISFYEKMQSDKGSIPDRFSAQQFSDYHSELNMSSLELGDSALYFCASSLPGQGGERYTFGSGTRLTVV.

The gene calls are TRBV7-6 and TRBJ1-5, with D possibly being TRBD1 (5 bases). The CDR3 has 15 amino acids. The germline V gene has CDR1 SGHVS and CDR2 FNYEAQ. The V end was cut by 5 bases, the J end by 0 bases, with 11 bases between. This CDR3 reads CASSRDSYSNQPQHF. The CDR3 DNA follows: TGTGCCAGCAGCCGTGACAGCTATAGCAATCAGCCCCAGCATTTT.

The genes are TRBV27 and TRBJ1-2, with D perhaps TRBD1 (5 bases). The CDR3 runs to 14 residues. The V end was cut by 3 bases, the J end by 5 bases, with 13 bases between. CDR1 and CDR2 (germline): MNHEY, SMNVEV (reference sequence). This CDR3 is CASSLGQTVYGYTF. CDR3 coding DNA: TGTGCCAGCAGTTTGGGGCAGACTGTTTATGGCTACACCTTC.

V usage is TRBV5-1 and J usage is TRBJ2-5, with D uncertain. Germline lookup yields CDR1 SGHRS and CDR2 YFSETQ. V lost 5 bases to trimming and J lost 5 bases, with 7 bases between them. The length of the CDR3 is 11 residues. The CDR3 here is CASSSRETQYF. The DNA for the CDR3 is TGCGCCAGCAGTTCCCGGGAGACCCAGTACTTC.

J is TRBJ1-4 and V is TRBV5-1; 7 nucleotides match TRBD1. The CDR3 spans 14 residues. Looked up from germline, CDR1 is SGHRS and CDR2 is YFSETQ. Losses at the gene ends were 1 base for V and 8 bases for J; bases not matched to a gene: 5. This CDR3 reads CASSLTGAVEKLFF. CDR3 DNA sequence: TGCGCCAGCAGCTTGACAGGGGCGGTAGAAAAACTGTTTTTT.

V and J are TRBV28 and TRBJ1-6; D not resolved. V was clipped by 5 bases and J by 13 bases, with 21 bases between them. The CDR3 is made up of 15 amino acids. CDR1 MDHEN and CDR2 SYDVKM come from the germline V gene. CDR3 bases: TGTGCCAGCAGTAAGGGAGGGTCCGTAGTCTCGCCCCTCCACTTT. This sequence encodes CASSKGGSVVSPLHF.

This chain links TRBV4-1 with TRBJ1-4; no clear D. Germline assignment: CDR1 MGHRA and CDR2 YSYEKL. The CDR3 contains 17 residues. V lost 0 bases and J 3 bases, leaving 14 bases between the germline ends. Here the CDR3 DNA reads TGCGCCAGCAGCCAAGATCTACGGGGTAGGCCTAATGAAAAACTGTTTTTT. Translation gives CASSQDLRGRPNEKLFF.

The chain joins TRBV6-5 to TRBJ2-6, with no clear D. Germline CDR1 and CDR2: MNHEY and SVGAGI. The CDR3 is made up of 15 amino acids. The germline V and J ends were trimmed by 2 bases and 0 bases, with 5 bases remaining between them. This CDR3 is CASSYRHSGANVLTF. The DNA for the CDR3 is TGTGCCAGCAGTTACCGACACTCTGGGGCCAACGTCCTGACTTTC.

The rearrangement uses TRBV3-1 (or the pseudogene TRBV3-2) and TRBJ2-7; 8 bases are a match to TRBD1. Germline V lookup: CDR1 LGHDT, CDR2 YNNKEL (reference sequence). V shed 3 bases, J shed 3 bases, and the junction held 1 base outside the gene matches. This CDR3 region has 13 residues. The CDR3 reads CASSHGTGYEQYV. Written as DNA, the CDR3 is TGTGCCAGCAGCCACGGGACAGGCTACGAGCAGTACGTC.

V and J are TRBV27 and TRBJ2-7; D may be TRBD1 (5 bases). Germline CDR1 and CDR2: MNHEY and SMNVEV (reference sequence). This CDR3 is built from 13 residues. V gave up 1 base and J gave up 5 bases, with 9 bases separating them. This CDR3 reads CASSLLDTHEQYF. The CDR3, as DNA: TGTGCCAGCAGTTTATTGGACACCCACGAGCAGTACTTC.